This T cell receptor beta chain was profiled in a study of T cells after somatic rescue of genetic block. The table came from immunoSEQ multiplex PCR; TCRdb's copy has only in-frame clones and leaves some out. The sample has about 15,000 clones, roughly 70% seen once. V gave up 8 bases and J gave up 2 bases, with 9 bases separating them. Germline V gene data show CDR1 as ENHRY and CDR2 as SYGVKD. CDR3 size: 12 residues. The origin of this receptor is a man aged 18 to 30. V is TRBV10-3 and J is TRBJ2-5; D may be TRBD1 (6 bases). Input material: peripheral blood mononuclear cells (PBMCs). CDR3 sequence (DNA): TGTGCCATCGGGACAACACAAGAGACCCAGTACTTC. Protein: CAIGTTQETQYF.